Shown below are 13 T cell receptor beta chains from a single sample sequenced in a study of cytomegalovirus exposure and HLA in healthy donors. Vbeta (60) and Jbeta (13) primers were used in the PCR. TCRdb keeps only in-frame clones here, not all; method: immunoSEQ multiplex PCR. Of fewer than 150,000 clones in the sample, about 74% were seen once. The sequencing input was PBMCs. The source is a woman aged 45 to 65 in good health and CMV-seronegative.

The CDR3 sequence is CSGGQVEDTQYF. The CDR3 bases are TGCAGCGGGGGACAAGTCGAAGATACGCAGTATTTT. The chain uses TRBV29-1 and TRBJ2-3; perhaps TRBD1 as D (6 bases). CDR1 SQVTM and CDR2 ANQGSEA come from the germline V gene. The CDR3 has 12 residues. Trimming removed 7 bases at V and 5 bases at J, with 13 bases between.

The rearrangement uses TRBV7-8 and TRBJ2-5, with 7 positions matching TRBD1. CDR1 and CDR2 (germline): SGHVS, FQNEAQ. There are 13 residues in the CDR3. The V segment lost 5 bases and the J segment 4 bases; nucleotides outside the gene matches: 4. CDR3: CASSLDRSETQYF. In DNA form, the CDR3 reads TGTGCCAGCAGCCTGGACAGGTCAGAGACCCAGTACTTC. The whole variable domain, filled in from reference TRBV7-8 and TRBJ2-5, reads GAGVSQSPRYKVAKRGQDVALRCDPISGHVSLFWYQQALGQGPEFLTYFQNEAQLDKSGLPSDRFFAERPEGSVSTLKIQRTQQEDSAVYLCASSLDRSETQYFGPGTRLLVL.

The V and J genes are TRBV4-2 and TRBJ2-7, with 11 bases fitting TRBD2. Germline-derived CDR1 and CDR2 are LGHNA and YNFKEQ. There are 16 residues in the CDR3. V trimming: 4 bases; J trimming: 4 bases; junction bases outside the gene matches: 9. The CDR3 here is CASSLSGGAVNYEQYF. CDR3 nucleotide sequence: TGTGCCAGCAGCCTTAGCGGGGGGGCCGTCAATTACGAGCAGTACTTC.

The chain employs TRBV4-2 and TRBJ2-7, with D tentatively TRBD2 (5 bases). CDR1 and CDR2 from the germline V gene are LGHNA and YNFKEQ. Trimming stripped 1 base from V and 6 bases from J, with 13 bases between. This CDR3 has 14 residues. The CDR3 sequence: CASSQGDTEGEQYF. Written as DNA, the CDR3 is TGTGCCAGCAGCCAAGGCGATACCGAGGGCGAGCAGTACTTC.

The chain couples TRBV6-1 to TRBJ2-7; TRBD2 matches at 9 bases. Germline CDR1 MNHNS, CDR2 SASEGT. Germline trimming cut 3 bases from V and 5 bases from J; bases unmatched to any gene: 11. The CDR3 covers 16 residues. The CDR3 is CASSDGGGGPLDEQYF. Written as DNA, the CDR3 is TGTGCCAGCAGTGATGGCGGGGGGGGCCCACTCGACGAGCAGTACTTC.

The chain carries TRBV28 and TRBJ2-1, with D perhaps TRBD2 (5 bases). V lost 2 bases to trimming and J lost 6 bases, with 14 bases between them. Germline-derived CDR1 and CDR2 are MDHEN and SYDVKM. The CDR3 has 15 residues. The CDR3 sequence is CASSLVPRVGNEQFF. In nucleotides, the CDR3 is TGTGCCAGCAGTTTAGTTCCGAGGGTAGGCAATGAGCAGTTCTTC.

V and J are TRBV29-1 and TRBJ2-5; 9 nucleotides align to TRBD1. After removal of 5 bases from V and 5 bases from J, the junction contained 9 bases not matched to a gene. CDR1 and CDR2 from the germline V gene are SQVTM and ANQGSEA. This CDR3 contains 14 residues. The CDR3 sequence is CSVSGTGLVETQYF. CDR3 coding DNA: TGCAGCGTTTCCGGGACAGGGCTTGTGGAGACCCAGTACTTC.

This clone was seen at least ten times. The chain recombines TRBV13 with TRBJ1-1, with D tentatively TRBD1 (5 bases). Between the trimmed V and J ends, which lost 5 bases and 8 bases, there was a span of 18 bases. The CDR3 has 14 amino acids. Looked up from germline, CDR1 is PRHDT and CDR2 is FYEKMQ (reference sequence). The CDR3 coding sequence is TGTGCCAGCAGCCAGTCCGGGACCGGGAGAGAAGCTTTCTTT. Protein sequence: CASSQSGTGREAFF. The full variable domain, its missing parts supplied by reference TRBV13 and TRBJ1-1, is AAGVIQSPRHLIKEKRETATLKCYPIPRHDTVYWYQQGPGQDPQFLISFYEKMQSDKGSIPDRFSAQQFSDYHSELNMSSLELGDSALYFCASSQSGTGREAFFGQGTRLTVV.

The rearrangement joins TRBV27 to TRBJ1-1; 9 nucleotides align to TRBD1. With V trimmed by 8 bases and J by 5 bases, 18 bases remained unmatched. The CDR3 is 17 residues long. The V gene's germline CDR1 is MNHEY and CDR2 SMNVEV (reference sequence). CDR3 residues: CASSSLVQGATGTEAFF. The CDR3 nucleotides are TGTGCCAGCTCCAGTTTAGTACAGGGGGCGACGGGGACTGAAGCTTTCTTT.

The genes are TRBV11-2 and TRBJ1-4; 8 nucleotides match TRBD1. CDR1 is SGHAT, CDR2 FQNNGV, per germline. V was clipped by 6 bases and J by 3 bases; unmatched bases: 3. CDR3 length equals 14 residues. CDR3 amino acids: CASRSQGANEKLFF. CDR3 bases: TGTGCCAGCAGATCACAGGGGGCTAATGAAAAACTGTTTTTT.

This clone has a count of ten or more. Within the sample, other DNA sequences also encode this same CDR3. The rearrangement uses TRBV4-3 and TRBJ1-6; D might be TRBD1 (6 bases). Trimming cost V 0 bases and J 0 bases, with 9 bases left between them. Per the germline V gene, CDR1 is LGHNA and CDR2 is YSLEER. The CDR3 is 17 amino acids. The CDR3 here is CASSQDRGSSYNSPLHF. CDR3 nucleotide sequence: TGCGCCAGCAGCCAAGACAGGGGTAGCTCCTATAATTCACCCCTCCACTTT.

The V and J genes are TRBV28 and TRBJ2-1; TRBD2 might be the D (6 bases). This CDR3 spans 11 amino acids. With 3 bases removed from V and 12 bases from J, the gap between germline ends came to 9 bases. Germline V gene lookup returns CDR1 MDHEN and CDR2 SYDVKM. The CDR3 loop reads CASSFQGGQFF. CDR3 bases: TGTGCCAGCAGTTTTCAGGGAGGGCAGTTCTTC. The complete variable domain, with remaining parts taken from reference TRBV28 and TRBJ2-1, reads DVKVTQSSRYLVKRTGEKVFLECVQDMDHENMFWYRQDPGLGLRLIYFSYDVKMKEKGDIPEGYSVSREKKERFSLILESASTNQTSMYLCASSFQGGQFFGPGTRLTVL.

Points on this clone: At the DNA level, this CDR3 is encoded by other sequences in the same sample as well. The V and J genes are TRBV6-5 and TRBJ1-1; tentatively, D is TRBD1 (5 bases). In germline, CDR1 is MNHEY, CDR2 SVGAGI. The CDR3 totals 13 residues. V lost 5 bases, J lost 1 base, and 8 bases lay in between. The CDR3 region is CASSTTGNTEAFF. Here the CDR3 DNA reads TGTGCCAGCAGTACCACAGGGAACACTGAAGCTTTCTTT.